These 2 T cell receptor beta chains share one sample of origin, sequenced in a study of control samples from healthy donors and cancer patients. Using immunoSEQ multiplex PCR, the repertoire was profiled, and TCRdb retains in-frame clones only, with some absent. Among roughly 100,000 clones, about 90% were seen once, and the ten largest hold around 2.3%. Sequenced: blood. The receptors here all came from a woman younger than 30 in good health.

The chain recombines TRBV5-1 with TRBJ1-4; the match to TRBD1 covers 7 bases. Per the germline V gene, CDR1 is SGHRS and CDR2 is YFSETQ. This CDR3 is built from 14 residues. Trimming cost V 5 bases and J 8 bases; bases outside gene matches: 9. As DNA, the CDR3 is TGCGCCAGCAGGACAGGGTTTGAAGGGGAAAAACTGTTTTTT. This gives the protein CASRTGFEGEKLFF.

The chain is built from TRBV4-3 and TRBJ2-7, with D possibly matching TRBD2 (6 bases). Germline CDR1 LGHNA, CDR2 YSLEER. The CDR3 is 16 amino acids. Between the trimmed V and J ends, which lost 0 bases and 0 bases, there was a span of 12 bases. The CDR3 DNA follows: TGCGCCAGCAGCCAAGACTTTCGGGGGAGCTCCTACGAGCAGTACTTC. Translation gives CASSQDFRGSSYEQYF.